These T cell receptor beta chains were read from a single sample in a study of blood T cell repertoires in COVID-19. Libraries were prepared by immunoSEQ multiplex PCR; TCRdb keeps only in-frame clonotypes and omits some of them. The repertoire holds about 60,000 clones, with about 78% as singletons. The sequenced sample consisted of peripheral blood. The receptors stem from an elderly man with acute or convalescent COVID-19. Both conserved end residues are part of each CDR3. D genes are given only for firm matches. Rows give clone size only sometimes, using once, few, many, or a class for an expanded clone.

j_call d_call cdr3_length v_call clone_size cdr3_aa cdr3_nt
TRBJ1-5 . 15 TRBV19 . CASRMQGNSNQPQHF TGTGCCAGTAGGATGCAGGGGAATAGCAATCAGCCCCAGCATTTT
TRBJ1-5 TRBD1 16 TRBV23-1 . CASSQGTGVGNQPQHF TGCGCCAGCAGTCAAGGGACAGGGGTCGGCAATCAGCCCCAGCATTTT
TRBJ1-2 . 15 TRBV28 . CASSFGGVRSYGYTF TGTGCCAGCAGTTTTGGGGGGGTAAGGTCCTATGGCTACACCTTC
TRBJ2-7 TRBD1 16 TRBV5-6 . CASSVPPGQGTYEQYF TGTGCCAGCAGCGTTCCCCCGGGACAGGGAACCTACGAGCAGTACTTC
TRBJ2-5 TRBD1 15 TRBV19 . CASSIEGGYAETQYF TGTGCCAGTAGTATAGAAGGGGGCTACGCGGAGACCCAGTACTTC
TRBJ2-6 . 18 TRBV19 . CASSIASVGAFGANVLTF TGTGCCAGTAGTATAGCTTCGGTGGGGGCTTTTGGGGCCAACGTCCTGACTTTC
TRBJ2-1 . 17 TRBV4-1 . CASSQDFQGSSYNEQFF TGCGCCAGCAGCCAAGATTTTCAGGGTAGCTCCTACAATGAGCAGTTCTTC
TRBJ1-6 . 13 TRBV7-9 . CALKAGDNSPLHF TGTGCCCTCAAGGCAGGGGATAATTCACCCCTCCACTTT
TRBJ1-2 . 16 TRBV6-1 . CASSDLWTWEDYGYTF TGTGCCAGCAGTGATCTCTGGACATGGGAAGACTATGGCTACACCTTC
TRBJ2-1 TRBD1 15 TRBV5-6 . CASSSRGFSYNEQFF TGTGCCAGCAGCAGCAGGGGGTTTTCCTACAATGAGCAGTTCTTC
TRBJ2-7 TRBD1 12 TRBV10-3 . CAISQGDYEQYF TGTGCCATCTCCCAGGGGGACTACGAGCAGTACTTC
TRBJ1-1 TRBD1 14 TRBV5-1 . CASSLGQGYTEAFF TGCGCCAGCAGCTTGGGACAGGGGTACACTGAAGCTTTCTTT
TRBJ1-2 . 12 TRBV11-3 . CASSPGDEGYTF TGTGCCAGCAGCCCTGGAGACGAAGGCTACACCTTC
TRBJ1-2 TRBD1 16 TRBV27 . CASSPRTGLINYGYTF TGTGCCAGCAGTCCCCGGACAGGATTAATTAACTATGGCTACACCTTC
TRBJ2-1 . 18 TRBV4-1 . CASSPSHTGTSIYNEQFF TGCGCCAGCAGCCCGTCCCATACCGGGACTTCTATATACAATGAGCAGTTCTTC
TRBJ1-5 TRBD1 14 TRBV2 . CASRDRVPNQPQHF TGTGCCAGCAGGGACAGGGTCCCCAATCAGCCCCAGCATTTT
TRBJ2-7 TRBD2 15 TRBV5-4 . CASSLDPSGAYEQYF TGTGCCAGCAGCTTGGATCCTAGCGGGGCCTACGAGCAGTACTTC
TRBJ1-2 TRBD1 16 TRBV5-8 . CASSLIPRGRISGYTF TGTGCCAGCAGCTTGATCCCCAGGGGGCGCATATCCGGCTACACCTTC
TRBJ1-2 TRBD1 14 TRBV4-1 . CASSPRTGGDGYTF TGCGCCAGCAGCCCAAGGACAGGGGGCGATGGCTACACCTTC
TRBJ1-2 TRBD1 13 TRBV5-4 few CASSPDRNYGYTF TGTGCCAGCAGCCCGGACAGGAACTATGGCTACACCTTC
TRBJ2-6 . 15 TRBV5-1 few CASSLYSSGANVLTF TGCGCCAGCAGCTTGTACAGCTCTGGGGCCAACGTCCTGACTTTC
TRBJ1-3 . 14 TRBV29-1 . CSVEDLSGRNTIYF TGCAGCGTTGAAGATCTTTCGGGTAGAAACACCATATATTTT
TRBJ1-5 . 14 TRBV28 . CASSGQGNNQPQHF TGTGCCAGCAGTGGCCAGGGAAACAATCAGCCCCAGCATTTT
TRBJ2-1 . 16 TRBV24-1 . CATSDPSLAFKNEQFF TGTGCCACCAGTGACCCATCTCTAGCGTTTAAGAATGAGCAGTTCTTC
TRBJ1-6 . 14 TRBV15 . CATSKSLTNSPLHF TGTGCCACCAGCAAGTCCCTTACAAATTCACCCCTCCACTTT
TRBJ1-6 . 14 TRBV28 few CASSATDGRSPLHF TGTGCCAGCAGTGCAACGGACGGGAGATCACCCCTCCACTTT